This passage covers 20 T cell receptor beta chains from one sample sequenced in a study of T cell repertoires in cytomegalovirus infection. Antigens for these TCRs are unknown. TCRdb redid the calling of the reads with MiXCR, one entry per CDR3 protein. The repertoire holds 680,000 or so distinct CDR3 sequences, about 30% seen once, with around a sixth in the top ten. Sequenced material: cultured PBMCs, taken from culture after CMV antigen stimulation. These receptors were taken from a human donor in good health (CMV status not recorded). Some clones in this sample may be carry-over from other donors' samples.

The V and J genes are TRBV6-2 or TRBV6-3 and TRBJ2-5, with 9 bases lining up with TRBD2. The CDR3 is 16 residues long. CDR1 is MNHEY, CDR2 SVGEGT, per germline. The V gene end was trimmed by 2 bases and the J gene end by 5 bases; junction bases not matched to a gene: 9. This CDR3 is CASSYSQREVTETQYF. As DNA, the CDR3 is TGTGCCAGCAGTTACAGTCAGCGGGAGGTCACGGAGACCCAGTACTTC.

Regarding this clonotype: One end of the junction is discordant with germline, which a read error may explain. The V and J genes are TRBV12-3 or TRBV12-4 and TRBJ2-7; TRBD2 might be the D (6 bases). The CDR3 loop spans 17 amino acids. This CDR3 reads CASSHRRVRVGRYEQYF. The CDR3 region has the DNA TGCGCCAGCAGCCATAGGAGGGTCCGTGTGGGGAGGTACGAGCAGTACTTC.

In DNA form, the CDR3 reads TGTGCCAGCAGTTTGAACAGGGGTGTCACAGATACGCAGTATTTT. It is translated as CASSLNRGVTDTQYF. This sequence joins TRBV4-2 and TRBJ2-3; 7 bases fit TRBD1. The ends lost 6 bases at V and 2 bases at J; junction bases unmatched: 8. The V gene's germline CDR1 is LGHNA and CDR2 YNFKEQ. The CDR3 spans 15 residues.

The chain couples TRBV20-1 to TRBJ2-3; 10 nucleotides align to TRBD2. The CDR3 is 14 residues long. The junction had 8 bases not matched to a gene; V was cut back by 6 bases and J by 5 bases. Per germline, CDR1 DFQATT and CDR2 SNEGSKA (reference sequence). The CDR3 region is CSATFRLAGDTQYF. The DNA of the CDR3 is TGCAGTGCCACGTTTAGACTAGCGGGAGATACGCAGTATTTT.

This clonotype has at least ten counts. The CDR3 sequence: CASSPGTIYNSPLHF. For the CDR3, the DNA is TGTGCCAGCAGCCCCGGGACAATTTATAATTCACCCCTCCACTTT. The genes are TRBV7-2 and TRBJ1-6; D is possibly TRBD1 (6 bases). CDR3 length equals 15 residues. V shed 5 bases and J shed 4 bases, with 12 bases lying between them. The germline V gene encodes CDR1 SGHTA and CDR2 FQGNSA.

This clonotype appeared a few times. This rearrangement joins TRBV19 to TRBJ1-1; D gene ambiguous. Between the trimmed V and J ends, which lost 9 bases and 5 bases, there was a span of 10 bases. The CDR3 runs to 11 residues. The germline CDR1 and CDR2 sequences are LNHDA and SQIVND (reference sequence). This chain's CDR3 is CASRKGTEAFF. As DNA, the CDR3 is TGTGCCAGCAGAAAGGGTACTGAAGCTTTCTTT.

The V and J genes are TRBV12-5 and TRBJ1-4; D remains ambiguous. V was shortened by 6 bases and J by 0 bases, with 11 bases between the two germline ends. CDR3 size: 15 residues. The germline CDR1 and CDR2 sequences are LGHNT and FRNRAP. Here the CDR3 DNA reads TGTGCTAGTGGGCCTACCGCAACAACTAATGAAAAACTGTTTTTT. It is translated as CASGPTATTNEKLFF.

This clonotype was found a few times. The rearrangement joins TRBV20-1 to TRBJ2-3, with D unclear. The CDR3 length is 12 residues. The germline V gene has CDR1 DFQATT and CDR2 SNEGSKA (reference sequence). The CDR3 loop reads CKPQNPTDTQYF. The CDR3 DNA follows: TGCAAACCTCAAAACCCCACAGATACGCAGTATTTT.

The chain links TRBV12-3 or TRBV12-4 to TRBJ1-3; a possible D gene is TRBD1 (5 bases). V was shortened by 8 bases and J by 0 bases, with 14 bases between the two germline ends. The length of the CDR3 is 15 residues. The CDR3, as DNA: TGTGCCAGCCGACTAGGGGATTTCTCTGGAAACACCATATATTTT. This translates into CASRLGDFSGNTIYF.

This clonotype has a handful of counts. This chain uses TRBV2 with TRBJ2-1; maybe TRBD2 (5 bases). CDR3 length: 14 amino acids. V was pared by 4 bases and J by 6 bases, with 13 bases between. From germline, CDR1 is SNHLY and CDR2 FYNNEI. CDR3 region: CASSGLFGSNEQFF. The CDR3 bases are TGTGCCAGCAGTGGACTATTTGGCAGCAATGAGCAGTTCTTC. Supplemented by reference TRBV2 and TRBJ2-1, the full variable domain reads EPEVTQTPSHQVTQMGQEVILRCVPISNHLYFYWYRQILGQKVEFLVSFYNNEISEKSEIFDDQFSVERPDGSNFTLKIRSTKLEDSAMYFCASSGLFGSNEQFFGPGTRLTVL.

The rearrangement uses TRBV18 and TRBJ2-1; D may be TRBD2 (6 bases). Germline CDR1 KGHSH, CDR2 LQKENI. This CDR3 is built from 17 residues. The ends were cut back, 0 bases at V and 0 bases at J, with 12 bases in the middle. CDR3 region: CASSPPFSGSSYNEQFF. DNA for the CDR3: TGTGCCAGCTCACCACCGTTTAGCGGAAGCTCCTACAATGAGCAGTTCTTC. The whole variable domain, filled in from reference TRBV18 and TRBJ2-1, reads NAGVMQNPRHLVRRRGQEARLRCSPMKGHSHVYWYRQLPEEGLKFMVYLQKENIIDESGMPKERFSAEFPKEGPSILRIQQVVRGDSAAYFCASSPPFSGSSYNEQFFGPGTRLTVL.

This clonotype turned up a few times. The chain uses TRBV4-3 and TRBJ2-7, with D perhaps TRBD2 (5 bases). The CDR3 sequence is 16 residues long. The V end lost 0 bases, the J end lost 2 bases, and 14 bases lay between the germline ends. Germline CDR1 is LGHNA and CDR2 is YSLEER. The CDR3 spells CASSQDLRGAPYEQYF. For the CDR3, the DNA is TGCGCCAGCAGCCAAGATCTTCGGGGAGCCCCCTACGAGCAGTACTTC.

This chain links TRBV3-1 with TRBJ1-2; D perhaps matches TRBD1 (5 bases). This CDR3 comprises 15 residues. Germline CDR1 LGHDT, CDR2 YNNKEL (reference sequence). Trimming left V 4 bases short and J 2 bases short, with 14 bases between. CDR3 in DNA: TGTGCCAGCAGCCCAGCTTCCGGGGCCAACTATGGCTACACCTTC. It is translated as CASSPASGANYGYTF.

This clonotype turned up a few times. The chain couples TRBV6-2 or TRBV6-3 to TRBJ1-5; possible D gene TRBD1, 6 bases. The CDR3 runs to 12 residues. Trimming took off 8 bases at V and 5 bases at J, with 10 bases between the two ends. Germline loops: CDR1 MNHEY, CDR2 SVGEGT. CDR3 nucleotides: TGTGCCAGCGGAAGGGGGTATCAGCCCCAGCATTTT. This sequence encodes CASGRGYQPQHF.

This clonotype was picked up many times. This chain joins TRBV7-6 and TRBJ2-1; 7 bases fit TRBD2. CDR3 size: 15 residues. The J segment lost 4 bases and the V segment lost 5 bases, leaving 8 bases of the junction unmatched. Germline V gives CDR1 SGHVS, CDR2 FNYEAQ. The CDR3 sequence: CASSGGAGPYNEQFF. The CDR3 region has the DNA TGTGCCAGCAGCGGAGGAGCGGGACCTTACAATGAGCAGTTCTTC.

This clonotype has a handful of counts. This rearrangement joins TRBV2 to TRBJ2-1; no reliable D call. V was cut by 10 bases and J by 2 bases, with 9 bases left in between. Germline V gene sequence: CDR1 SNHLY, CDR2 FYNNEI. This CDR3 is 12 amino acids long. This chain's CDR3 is CATGGTYNEQFF. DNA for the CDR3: TGTGCCACAGGCGGAACCTACAATGAGCAGTTCTTC.

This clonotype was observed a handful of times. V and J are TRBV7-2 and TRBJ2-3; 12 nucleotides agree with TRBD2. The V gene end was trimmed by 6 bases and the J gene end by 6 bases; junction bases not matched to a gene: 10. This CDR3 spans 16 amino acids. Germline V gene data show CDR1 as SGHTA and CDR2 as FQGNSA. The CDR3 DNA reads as TGTGCCAGCAGTTCACTAGCGGGGGGAGCTATGGATACGCAGTATTTT. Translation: CASSSLAGGAMDTQYF.

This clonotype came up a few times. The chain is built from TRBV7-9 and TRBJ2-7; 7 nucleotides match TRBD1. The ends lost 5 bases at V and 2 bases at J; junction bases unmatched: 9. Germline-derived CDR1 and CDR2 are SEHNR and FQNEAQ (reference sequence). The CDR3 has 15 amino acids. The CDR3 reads CASSRADRSPYEQYF. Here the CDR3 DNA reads TGTGCCAGCAGCCGGGCGGACAGGTCCCCCTACGAGCAGTACTTC.

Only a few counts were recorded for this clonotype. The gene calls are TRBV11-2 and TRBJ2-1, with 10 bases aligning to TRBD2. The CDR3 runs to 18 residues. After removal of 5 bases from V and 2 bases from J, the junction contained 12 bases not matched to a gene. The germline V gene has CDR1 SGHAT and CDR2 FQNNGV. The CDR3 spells CASSLGLAEIPTYNEQFF. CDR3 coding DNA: TGTGCCAGCAGCCTCGGACTAGCGGAAATACCCACCTACAATGAGCAGTTCTTC.

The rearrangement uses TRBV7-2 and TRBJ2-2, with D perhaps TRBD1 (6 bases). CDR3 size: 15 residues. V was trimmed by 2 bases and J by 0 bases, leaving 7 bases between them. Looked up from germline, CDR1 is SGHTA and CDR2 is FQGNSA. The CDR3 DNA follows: TGTGCCAGCAGCTTAACAGGGACGAACACCGGGGAGCTGTTTTTT. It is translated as CASSLTGTNTGELFF.